These T cell receptor beta chains were read from a single sample in a study of response to subunit inactivated influenza vaccine. TCRdb passed the RT-PCR reads through MiXCR, listing each CDR3 protein once. Of around 750,000 distinct CDR3 sequences in the sample, roughly 20% were seen once. Sequencing was performed on PBMCs from blood, taken roughly 5 days after vaccination. These receptors came from a man in his fifties or sixties who received an inactivated influenza vaccine. CDR3s include the opening cysteine and the closing phenylalanine or tryptophan. A D gene is named only where the DNA matches it firmly. The size entry is marked missing in some rows and otherwise reads once, few, many or a size class.

D gene	V gene	J gene	clone size	CDR3 protein	CDR3 DNA
TRBD2	TRBV7-6	TRBJ2-1	few	CASSPRLAGWNEQFF	TGTGCCAGCAGCCCTAGACTAGCGGGATGGAATGAGCAGTTCTTC
NA	TRBV6-5	TRBJ2-6	NA	CASSYSFGGSGANVLTF	TGTGCCAGCAGTTACTCTTTTGGGGGTTCCGGGGCCAACGTCCTGACTTTC
NA	TRBV6-2/TRBV6-3	TRBJ2-1	few	CASSYSKQESYNEQFF	TGTGCCAGCAGTTACTCGAAGCAGGAGTCCTACAATGAGCAGTTCTTC
TRBD2	TRBV5-1	TRBJ2-1	NA	CASSLTISTSGRPSYNEQFF	TGCGCCAGCAGCTTGACGATAAGTACTAGCGGGAGACCCTCCTACAATGAGCAGTTCTTC
NA	TRBV20-1	TRBJ2-3	NA	CSACRRSDTDTQYF	TGCAGTGCTTGTAGACGATCCGACACAGATACGCAGTATTTT
NA	TRBV7-9	TRBJ1-1	NA	CASSLGAEGKAFF	TGTGCCAGCAGCTTAGGGGCGGAGGGGAAAGCTTTCTTT
NA	TRBV29-1	TRBJ1-2	NA	CSVAPGPPNYGYTF	TGCAGCGTTGCCCCGGGACCGCCGAACTATGGCTACACCTTC
NA	TRBV18	TRBJ2-3	few	CASSPDTTSTDTQYF	TGTGCCAGCTCACCTGACACAACTAGCACAGATACGCAGTATTTT
TRBD1	TRBV7-2	TRBJ2-2	few	CASRWTGLNTGELFF	TGTGCCAGCAGGTGGACAGGGCTGAACACCGGGGAGCTGTTTTTT
NA	TRBV29-1	TRBJ2-5	few	CSVLGGGMETQYF	TGCAGCGTATTAGGAGGGGGCATGGAGACCCAGTACTTC
NA	TRBV5-5	TRBJ1-1	few	CASSLVREITEAFF	TGTGCCAGCAGCTTGGTCAGGGAGATCACTGAAGCTTTCTTT
NA	TRBV6-2/TRBV6-3	TRBJ2-7	few	CASSYPRRGYYEQYF	TGTGCCAGCAGTTACCCCCGCCGGGGCTACTACGAGCAGTACTTC
NA	TRBV5-6	TRBJ2-4	NA	CASSSHFGGPKNIQYF	TGTGCCAGCAGCTCCCATTTTGGGGGGCCCAAAAACATTCAGTACTTC
NA	TRBV20-1	TRBJ2-3	few	CSSLSNTDTQYF	TGCAGTTCCTTGTCGAACACAGATACGCAGTATTTT
NA	TRBV7-9	TRBJ2-1	few	CASSLVRRGDGNEQFF	TGTGCCAGCAGCTTAGTTAGACGGGGCGATGGCAATGAGCAGTTCTTC
TRBD2	TRBV5-6	TRBJ2-1	many	CASSFGTSGPLYNEQFF	TGTGCCAGCAGCTTCGGGACTAGCGGACCCCTCTACAATGAGCAGTTCTTC
TRBD1	TRBV6-6	TRBJ1-1	NA	CASSEDRETEAFF	TGTGCCAGCAGTGAGGACAGGGAGACTGAAGCTTTCTTT
TRBD2	TRBV6-2/TRBV6-3	TRBJ2-3	NA	CASSQPGLASDTQYF	TGTGCCAGCAGCCAACCGGGACTAGCATCAGATACGCAGTATTTT
NA	TRBV11-2	TRBJ2-2	few	CASSLDPNPNTGELFF	TGTGCCAGCAGCTTAGATCCCAACCCGAACACCGGGGAGCTGTTTTTT
NA	TRBV7-9	TRBJ2-6	many	CASSLATGANVLTF	TGCGCCAGCAGCTTGGCCACTGGGGCCAACGTCCTGACTTTC
NA	TRBV6-2/TRBV6-3	TRBJ2-2	few	CASSYDLAENTGELFF	TGTGCCAGCAGTTACGATCTAGCAGAGAACACCGGGGAGCTGTTTTTT
NA	TRBV5-5	TRBJ2-7	NA	CASSPRGPSYEQYF	TGTGCCAGCAGCCCCAGAGGCCCCTCCTACGAGCAGTACTTC
NA	TRBV5-6	TRBJ2-2	NA	CASSPEGSGELFF	TGTGCCAGCAGCCCCGAGGGTTCCGGGGAGCTGTTTTTT
TRBD1	TRBV20-1	TRBJ1-1	few	CSAGTGGGTEAFF	TGCAGTGCTGGGACAGGGGGTGGCACTGAAGCTTTCTTT
NA	TRBV6-2/TRBV6-3	TRBJ2-6	few	CASSPQALINVLTF	TGTGCCAGCAGTCCCCAGGCCCTTATCAACGTCCTGACTTTC
NA	TRBV20-1	TRBJ1-6	NA	CSAAGHGVDTLHF	TGCAGTGCGGCGGGACATGGGGTGGACACCCTCCACTTT
NA	TRBV5-1	TRBJ2-7	many	CASSFSGVVYEQYF	TGCGCCAGCAGCTTTTCGGGAGTTGTCTACGAGCAGTACTTC
NA	TRBV12-3/TRBV12-4	TRBJ1-1	many	CASSFLSWNTEAFF	TGTGCCAGCAGTTTTCTCTCGTGGAACACTGAAGCTTTCTTT
TRBD1	TRBV12-3/TRBV12-4	TRBJ1-1	many	CASSPRTGAEAFF	TGTGCCAGCAGTCCAAGGACAGGGGCCGAAGCTTTCTTT
TRBD2	TRBV7-6	TRBJ2-1	NA	CASSRPSLAGDNNEQFF	TGTGCCAGCAGCCGCCCGAGCCTAGCGGGAGACAACAATGAGCAGTTCTTC
TRBD1	TRBV4-1	TRBJ1-1	few	CASSLKTMDRDGMTAFF	TGCGCCAGCAGCTTAAAGACCATGGACAGGGACGGAATGACGGCTTTCTTT
TRBD2	TRBV6-5	TRBJ2-5	NA	CASSSSGSYYETQYF	TGTGCCAGCAGTTCGAGCGGGAGTTATTATGAGACCCAGTACTTC
NA	TRBV4-2	TRBJ1-1	many	CASSQDSGYTEAFF	TGTGCCAGCAGCCAAGATAGCGGATACACTGAAGCTTTCTTT
TRBD2	TRBV10-2	TRBJ2-1	many	CASRALGDSGGYNEQFF	TGCGCCAGCAGGGCCCTGGGTGATAGCGGGGGGTACAATGAGCAGTTCTTC
TRBD2	TRBV24-1	TRBJ2-2	NA	CATSDFGLAGTGELFF	TGTGCCACCAGTGATTTTGGACTAGCGGGAACCGGGGAGCTGTTTTTT
NA	TRBV7-9	TRBJ1-1	NA	CASSQAAGATEAFF	TGTGCCAGCAGCCAAGCCGCAGGGGCCACTGAAGCTTTCTTT
TRBD1	TRBV7-2	TRBJ2-5	NA	CASSLVGRQGIGETQYF	TGTGCCAGCAGCTTAGTCGGTCGACAGGGGATCGGGGAGACCCAGTACTTC
TRBD1	TRBV5-1	TRBJ1-2	few	CASSLDGTGRDFYGYTF	TGCGCCAGCAGCTTGGACGGGACAGGGCGAGACTTCTATGGCTACACCTTC
NA	TRBV7-2	TRBJ2-2	NA	CASIGQSRTGELFF	TGTGCCAGCATCGGGCAGTCCCGCACCGGGGAGCTGTTTTTT
NA	TRBV20-1	TRBJ2-7	few	CSAKTGTYEQYF	TGCAGTGCTAAGACAGGAACCTACGAGCAGTACTTC
NA	TRBV18	TRBJ1-1	NA	CASSPQRGMNTEAFF	TGTGCCAGCTCACCCCAGAGGGGGATGAACACTGAAGCTTTCTTT
TRBD2	TRBV29-1	TRBJ2-1	few	CSVEEPRAGGDNEQFF	TGCAGCGTTGAAGAGCCTCGGGCGGGAGGAGACAATGAGCAGTTCTTC
NA	TRBV7-2	TRBJ1-1	NA	CASSSSRGRYTEAFF	TGTGCCAGCAGCTCTTCCAGGGGAAGATACACTGAAGCTTTCTTT
TRBD2	TRBV11-2	TRBJ2-1	NA	CASSGGGLAGIRYNEQFF	TGTGCCAGCAGCGGGGGGGGACTAGCGGGGATAAGATACAATGAGCAGTTCTTC
NA	TRBV25-1	TRBJ1-2	NA	CASSDGRKPRNYGYTF	TGTGCCAGCAGTGATGGTAGGAAACCACGAAACTATGGCTACACCTTC
NA	TRBV6-4	TRBJ2-7	few	CASSAPDTSYEQYF	TGTGCCAGCAGTGCCCCGGACACCTCATACGAGCAGTACTTC
NA	TRBV4-3	TRBJ1-1	few	CASSQDWGPGAFF	TGCGCCAGCAGCCAAGATTGGGGGCCTGGGGCTTTCTTT
NA	TRBV20-1	TRBJ2-7	few	CSAATDVHEQYF	TGCAGTGCCGCGACGGATGTCCACGAGCAGTACTTC
NA	TRBV11-2	TRBJ2-7	NA	CASSLENHNSYEQYF	TGTGCCAGCAGCTTAGAGAACCACAACTCCTACGAGCAGTACTTC
TRBD2	TRBV20-1	TRBJ2-1	NA	CSARTSGLNNEQFF	TGCAGTGCTAGGACTAGCGGCCTCAACAATGAGCAGTTCTTC
NA	TRBV24-1	TRBJ1-5	NA	CATSDTGYNQPQHF	TGTGCCACCAGTGATACTGGTTACAATCAGCCCCAGCATTTT
TRBD2	TRBV29-1	TRBJ2-2	NA	CSVEERASGNTGELFF	TGCAGCGTTGAAGAGCGGGCTAGCGGTAACACCGGGGAGCTGTTTTTT